The clone carrying this T cell receptor beta chain was picked up many times. From germline, CDR1 is SQVTM and CDR2 ANQGSEA. The CDR3 runs 14 residues. Trimming cost V 7 bases and J 7 bases; bases outside gene matches: 11. This sample is drawn from a study of spatial heterogeneity in lung cancer. Time point here: blood at routine non-recurrence follow-up after resection. Tumor, nontumor lung or frozen PBMC supplied whole RNA that was sequenced unsorted. TCRdb recomputed calls from the 5' RACE reads with MiXCR, one row per CDR3 protein. Of about 50,000 distinct CDR3 sequences in the sample, 7.4% were seen once.

Sequenced here: PBMCs, sampled at follow-up. This TCR was sampled from a female donor with early-stage non-small cell lung cancer. This chain links TRBV29-1 with TRBJ2-1; 9 bases align to TRBD1. The CDR3 spells CSGATGGARNEQFF. CDR3 coding DNA: TGCAGCGGGGCGACAGGGGGAGCGCGGAATGAGCAGTTCTTC.